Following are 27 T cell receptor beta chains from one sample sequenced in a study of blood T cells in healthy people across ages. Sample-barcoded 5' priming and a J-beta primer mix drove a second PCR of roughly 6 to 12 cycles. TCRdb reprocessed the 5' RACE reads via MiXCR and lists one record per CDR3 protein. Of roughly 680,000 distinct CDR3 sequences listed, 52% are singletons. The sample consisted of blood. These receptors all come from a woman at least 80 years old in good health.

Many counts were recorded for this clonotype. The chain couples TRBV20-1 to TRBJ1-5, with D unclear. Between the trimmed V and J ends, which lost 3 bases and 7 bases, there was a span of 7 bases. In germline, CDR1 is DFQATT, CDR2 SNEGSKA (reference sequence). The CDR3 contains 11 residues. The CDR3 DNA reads TGCAGTGCTAGTAGCCGGCAGCCCCAGCATTTT. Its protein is CSASSRQPQHF.

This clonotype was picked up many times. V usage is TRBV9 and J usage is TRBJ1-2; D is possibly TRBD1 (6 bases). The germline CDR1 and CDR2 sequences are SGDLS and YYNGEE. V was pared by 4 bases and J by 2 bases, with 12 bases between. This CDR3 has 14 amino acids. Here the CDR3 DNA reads TGTGCCAGCAGCTCAACAGGGAGCAACTATGGCTACACCTTC. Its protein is CASSSTGSNYGYTF.

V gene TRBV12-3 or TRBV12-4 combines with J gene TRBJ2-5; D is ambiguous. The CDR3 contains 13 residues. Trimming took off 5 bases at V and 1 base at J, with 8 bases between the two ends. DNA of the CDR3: TGTGCCAGCAGTCGGGCGAGCCAAGAGACCCAGTACTTC. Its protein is CASSRASQETQYF.

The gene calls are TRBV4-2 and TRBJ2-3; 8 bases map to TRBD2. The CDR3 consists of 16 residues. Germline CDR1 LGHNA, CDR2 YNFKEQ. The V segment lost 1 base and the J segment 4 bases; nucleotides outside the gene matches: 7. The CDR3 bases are TGTGCCAGCAGCCAAGCTACTAGCGGAATGGCAGATACGCAGTATTTT. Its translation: CASSQATSGMADTQYF.

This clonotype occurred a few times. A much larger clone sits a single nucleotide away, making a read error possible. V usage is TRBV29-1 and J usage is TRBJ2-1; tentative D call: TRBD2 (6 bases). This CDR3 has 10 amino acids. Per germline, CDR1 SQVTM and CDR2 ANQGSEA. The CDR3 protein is CSVRERERFF. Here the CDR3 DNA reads TGCAGCGTGAGGGAACGGGAGCGGTTCTTC.

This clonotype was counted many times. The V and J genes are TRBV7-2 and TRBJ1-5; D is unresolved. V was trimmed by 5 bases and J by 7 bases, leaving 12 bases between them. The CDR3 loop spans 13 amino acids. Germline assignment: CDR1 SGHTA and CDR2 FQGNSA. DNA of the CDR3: TGTGCCAGCAGCCCAGTAATAGGGCAGCCCCAGCATTTT. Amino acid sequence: CASSPVIGQPQHF.

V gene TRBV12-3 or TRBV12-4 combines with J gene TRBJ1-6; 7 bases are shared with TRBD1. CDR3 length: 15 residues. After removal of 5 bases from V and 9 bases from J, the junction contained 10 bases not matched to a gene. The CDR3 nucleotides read TGTGCCAGCAGTCCTACAGGGGCCGGGATTTCACCCCTCCACTTT. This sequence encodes CASSPTGAGISPLHF.

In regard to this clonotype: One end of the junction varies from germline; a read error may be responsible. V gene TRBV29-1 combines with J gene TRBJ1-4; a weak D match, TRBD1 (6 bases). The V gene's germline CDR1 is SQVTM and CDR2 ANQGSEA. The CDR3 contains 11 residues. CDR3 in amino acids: CNVNWGQKLFF. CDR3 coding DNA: TGCAACGTTAATTGGGGGCAAAAACTGTTTTTT. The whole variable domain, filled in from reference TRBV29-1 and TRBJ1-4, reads SAVISQKPSRDICQRGTSLTIQCQVDSQVTMMFWYRQQPGQSLTLIATANQGSEATYESGFVIDKFPISRPNLTFSTLTVSNMSPEDSSIYLCNVNWGQKLFFGSGTQLSVL.

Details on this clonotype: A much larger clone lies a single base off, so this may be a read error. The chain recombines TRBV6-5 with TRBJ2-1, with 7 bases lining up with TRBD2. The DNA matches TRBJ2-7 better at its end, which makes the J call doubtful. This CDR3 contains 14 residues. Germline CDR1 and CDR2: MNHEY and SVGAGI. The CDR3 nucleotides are TGTGCCAGCAGTTACGGCGGGAGTCAGAATGAGCAGTACTTC. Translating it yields CASSYGGSQNEQYF.

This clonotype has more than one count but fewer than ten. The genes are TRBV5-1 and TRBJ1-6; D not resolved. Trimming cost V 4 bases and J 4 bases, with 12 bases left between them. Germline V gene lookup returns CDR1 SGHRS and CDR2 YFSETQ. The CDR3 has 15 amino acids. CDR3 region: CASSLQRDYNSPLHF. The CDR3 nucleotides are TGCGCCAGCAGCCTCCAGAGGGATTATAATTCACCCCTCCACTTT.

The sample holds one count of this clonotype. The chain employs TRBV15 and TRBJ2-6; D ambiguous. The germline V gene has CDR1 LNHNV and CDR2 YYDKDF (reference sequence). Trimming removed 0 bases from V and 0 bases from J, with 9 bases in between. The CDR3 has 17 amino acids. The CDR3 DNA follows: TGTGCCACCAGCAGAGATAGGGCCGGCTCTGGGGCCAACGTCCTGACTTTC. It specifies CATSRDRAGSGANVLTF. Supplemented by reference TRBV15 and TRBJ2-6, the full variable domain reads DAMVIQNPRYQVTQFGKPVTLSCSQTLNHNVMYWYQQKSSQAPKLLFHYYDKDFNNEADTPDNFQSRRPNTSFCFLDIRSPGLGDTAMYLCATSRDRAGSGANVLTFGAGSRLTVL.

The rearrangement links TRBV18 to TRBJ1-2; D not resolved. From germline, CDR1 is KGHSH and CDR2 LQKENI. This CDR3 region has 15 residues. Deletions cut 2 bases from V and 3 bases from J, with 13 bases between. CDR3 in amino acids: CASSPRSPADYGYTF. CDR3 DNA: TGTGCCAGCTCACCAAGGAGTCCCGCGGACTATGGCTACACCTTC. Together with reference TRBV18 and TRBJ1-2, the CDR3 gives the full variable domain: NAGVMQNPRHLVRRRGQEARLRCSPMKGHSHVYWYRQLPEEGLKFMVYLQKENIIDESGMPKERFSAEFPKEGPSILRIQQVVRGDSAAYFCASSPRSPADYGYTFGSGTRLTVV.

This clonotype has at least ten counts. The CDR3 DNA follows: TGTGCCAGCAGCTTAGGACAGGGGGTCTCCTACGAGCAGTACTTC. This encodes CASSLGQGVSYEQYF. This chain links TRBV7-9 with TRBJ2-7; 9 bases are shared with TRBD1. The CDR3 spans 15 residues. Germline loops: CDR1 SEHNR, CDR2 FQNEAQ (reference sequence). The junction had 1 base not matched to a gene; V was cut back by 1 base and J by 0 bases. The full variable domain, in which reference TRBV7-9 and TRBJ2-7 provide the parts outside the CDR3, is DTGVSQNPRHKITKRGQNVTFRCDPISEHNRLYWYRQTLGQGPEFLTYFQNEAQLEKSRLLSDRFSAERPKGSFSTLEIQRTEQGDSAMYLCASSLGQGVSYEQYFGPGTRLTVT.

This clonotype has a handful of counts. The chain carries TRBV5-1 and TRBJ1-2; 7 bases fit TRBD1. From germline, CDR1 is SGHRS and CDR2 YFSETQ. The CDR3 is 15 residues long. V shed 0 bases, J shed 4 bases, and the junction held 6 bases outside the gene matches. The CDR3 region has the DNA TGCGCCAGCAGCTTGGAGCAGGGGGGGCCCTATGGCTACACCTTC. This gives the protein CASSLEQGGPYGYTF.

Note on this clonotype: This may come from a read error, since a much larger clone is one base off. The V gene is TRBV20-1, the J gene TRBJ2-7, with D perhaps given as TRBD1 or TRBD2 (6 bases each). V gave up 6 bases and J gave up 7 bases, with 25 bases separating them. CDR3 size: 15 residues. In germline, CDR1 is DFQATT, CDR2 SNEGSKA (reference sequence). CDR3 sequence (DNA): TGCAGTGCCAGGAAGGGGGGAGTCTTAGTCAATGAGCAGTACTTC. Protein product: CSARKGGVLVNEQYF.

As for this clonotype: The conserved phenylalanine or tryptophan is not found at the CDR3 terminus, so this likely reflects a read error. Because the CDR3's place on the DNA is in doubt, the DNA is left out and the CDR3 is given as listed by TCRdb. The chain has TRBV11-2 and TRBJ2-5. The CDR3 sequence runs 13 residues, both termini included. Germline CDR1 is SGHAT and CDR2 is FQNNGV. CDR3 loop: CASSQSSRWIKYL.

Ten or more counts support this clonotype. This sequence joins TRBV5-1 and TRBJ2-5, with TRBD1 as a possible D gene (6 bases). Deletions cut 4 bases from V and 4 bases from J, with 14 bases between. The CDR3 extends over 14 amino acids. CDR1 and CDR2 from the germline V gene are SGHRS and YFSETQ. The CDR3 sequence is CASSRGGSIETQYF. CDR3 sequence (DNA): TGCGCCAGCAGCCGAGGGGGTTCCATAGAGACCCAGTACTTC.

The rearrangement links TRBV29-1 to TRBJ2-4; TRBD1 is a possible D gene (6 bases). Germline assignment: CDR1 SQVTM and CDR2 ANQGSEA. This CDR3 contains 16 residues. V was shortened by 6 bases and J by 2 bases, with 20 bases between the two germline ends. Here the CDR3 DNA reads TGCAGCGTGAGAGTCAGGGGTCTTCTAACCAAAAACATTCAGTACTTC. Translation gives CSVRVRGLLTKNIQYF.

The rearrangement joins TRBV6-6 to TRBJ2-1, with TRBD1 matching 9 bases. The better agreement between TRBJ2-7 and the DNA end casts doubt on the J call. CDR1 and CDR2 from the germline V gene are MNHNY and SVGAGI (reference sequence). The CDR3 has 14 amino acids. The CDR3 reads CASSYGTGTQEQYF. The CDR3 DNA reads TGTGCCAGCAGTTACGGGACAGGGACGCAAGAGCAGTACTTC.

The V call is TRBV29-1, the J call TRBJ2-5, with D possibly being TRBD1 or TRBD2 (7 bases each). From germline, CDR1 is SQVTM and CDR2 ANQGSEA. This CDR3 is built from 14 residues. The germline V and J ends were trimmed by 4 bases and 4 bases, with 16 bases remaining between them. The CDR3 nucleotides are TGCAGCGTTGTGCCCAGGGGGGGCGTAGAGACCCAGTACTTC. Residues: CSVVPRGGVETQYF.

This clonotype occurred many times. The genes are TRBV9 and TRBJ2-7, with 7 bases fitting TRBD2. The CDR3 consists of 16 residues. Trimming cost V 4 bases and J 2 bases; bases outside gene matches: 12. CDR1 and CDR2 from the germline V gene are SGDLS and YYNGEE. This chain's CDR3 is CASSSGWTSPTYEQYF. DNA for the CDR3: TGTGCCAGCAGCTCTGGATGGACTAGTCCAACCTACGAGCAGTACTTC.

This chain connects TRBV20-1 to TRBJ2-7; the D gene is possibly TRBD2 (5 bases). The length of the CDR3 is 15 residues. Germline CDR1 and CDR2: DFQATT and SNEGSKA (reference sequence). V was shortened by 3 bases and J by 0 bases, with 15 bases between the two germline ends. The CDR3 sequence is CSASGSVGSSYEQYF. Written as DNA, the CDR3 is TGCAGTGCTAGTGGGTCCGTTGGGAGCTCCTACGAGCAGTACTTC.

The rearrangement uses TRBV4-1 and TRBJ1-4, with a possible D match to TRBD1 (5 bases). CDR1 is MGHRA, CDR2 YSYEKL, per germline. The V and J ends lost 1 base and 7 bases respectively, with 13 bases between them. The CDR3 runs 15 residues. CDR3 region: CASSQGGRESEKLFF. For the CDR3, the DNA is TGCGCCAGCAGCCAAGGCGGCAGGGAGAGTGAAAAACTGTTTTTT.

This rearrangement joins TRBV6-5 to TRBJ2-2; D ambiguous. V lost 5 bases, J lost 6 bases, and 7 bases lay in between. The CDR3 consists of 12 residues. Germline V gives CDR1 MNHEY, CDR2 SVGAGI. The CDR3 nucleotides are TGTGCCAGCAGTCGTAGTGCCGGGGAGCTGTTTTTT. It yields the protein CASSRSAGELFF.

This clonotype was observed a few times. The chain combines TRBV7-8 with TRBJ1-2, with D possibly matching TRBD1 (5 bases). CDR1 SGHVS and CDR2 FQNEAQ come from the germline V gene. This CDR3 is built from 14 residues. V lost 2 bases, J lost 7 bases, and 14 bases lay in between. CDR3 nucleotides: TGTGCCAGCAGCTTACTTGGGGGATCTGGTGGCTACACCTTC. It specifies CASSLLGGSGGYTF.

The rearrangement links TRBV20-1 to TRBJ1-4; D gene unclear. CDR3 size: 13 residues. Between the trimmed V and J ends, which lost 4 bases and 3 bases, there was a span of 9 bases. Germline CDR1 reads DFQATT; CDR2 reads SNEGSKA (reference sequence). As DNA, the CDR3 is TGCAGTGCTAACACCGGGTCTAATGAAAAACTGTTTTTT. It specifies CSANTGSNEKLFF.

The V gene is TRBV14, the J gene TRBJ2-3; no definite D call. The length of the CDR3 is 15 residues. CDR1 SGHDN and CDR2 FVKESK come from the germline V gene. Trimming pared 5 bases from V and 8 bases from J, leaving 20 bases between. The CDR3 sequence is CASSLQPGIRITQYF. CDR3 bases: TGTGCCAGCAGCTTACAGCCGGGCATACGAATTACGCAGTATTTT.